Below are 5 T cell receptor beta chains sequenced from a single sample in a study of regulatory T cells in long-lasting Graves disease. Researchers made TCR beta libraries by using iRepertoire HTBI primers and running Arm-PCR on CDR3 regions. TCRdb reprocessed the multiplex PCR reads via MiXCR and lists one record per CDR3 protein. The sample has about 560,000 distinct CDR3 sequences; roughly a sixth are singletons. As for time point: newly diagnosed GD, antithyroid drugs for less than 3 months. Making the TCR library involved RNA that had been extracted from PBMCs. This sample was shared with a second study, whose subject was T cells in Graves' hyperthyroidism and ophthalmopathy.

The sequenced sample was peripheral blood mononuclear cells (PBMCs), obtained at new diagnosis, from a patient treated with antithyroid drugs. These receptors were obtained from a man between 18 and 29 years old with Graves disease.

This clonotype occurred many times. This chain uses TRBV12-3 or TRBV12-4 with TRBJ2-3; D uncertain. The V and J ends lost 6 bases and 2 bases respectively, with 6 bases between them. There are 12 residues in the CDR3. The CDR3 protein is CASSYLTDTQYF. The CDR3 DNA follows: TGTGCCAGCAGCTACCTCACAGATACGCAGTATTTT.

This clonotype turned up a few times. This chain connects TRBV3-1 to TRBJ1-2; TRBD1 matches at 12 bases. This CDR3 spans 14 amino acids. Per the germline V gene, CDR1 is LGHDT and CDR2 is YNNKEL (reference sequence). The trim removed 4 bases at V and 8 bases at J, leaving 5 bases unmatched. For the CDR3, the DNA is TGTGCCAGCAGCCCGGGACAGGGGGCGAAAGGCTACACCTTC. It encodes CASSPGQGAKGYTF.

This clonotype was counted only a few times. J is TRBJ1-1 and V is TRBV4-2; weak D call: TRBD1 (6 bases). There are 16 residues in the CDR3. Germline assignment: CDR1 LGHNA and CDR2 YNFKEQ. The ends were cut back, 0 bases at V and 0 bases at J, with 11 bases in the middle. CDR3 loop: CASSQDARTVNTEAFF. The DNA of the CDR3 is TGTGCCAGCAGCCAAGATGCTCGGACAGTGAACACTGAAGCTTTCTTT.

This clonotype was detected ten times or more. The V gene is TRBV20-1, the J gene TRBJ2-6, with 9 bases identical to TRBD1. Germline CDR1 and CDR2: DFQATT and SNEGSKA (reference sequence). The V segment lost 3 bases and the J segment 0 bases; nucleotides outside the gene matches: 6. This CDR3 contains 17 residues. The CDR3 sequence is CSASWTGVLSGANVLTF. CDR3 DNA: TGCAGTGCTAGTTGGACAGGGGTCCTCTCTGGGGCCAACGTCCTGACTTTC.

The table lists this clonotype with a few counts. In DNA, the CDR3 is TGTGCCAGCAGTCGGTGGATCACCGGGGAGCTGTTTTTT. This translates into CASSRWITGELFF. The V gene is TRBV2, the J gene TRBJ2-2, with D unclear. This CDR3 region has 13 residues. Germline CDR1 SNHLY, CDR2 FYNNEI. Trimming pared 5 bases from V and 4 bases from J, leaving 8 bases between.